Each of the 9 T cell receptor beta chains below was sequenced from the same sample in a study of glioma-infiltrating T cells after dendritic cell vaccination. Generated by immunoSEQ multiplex PCR, the TCRdb table keeps only in-frame clones and is missing some. The table shows under 130,000 clones, with almost 90% occurring only once. Specified time point: after dendritic cell vaccination, including at tumor progression/relapse. Sequences were derived from blood, sampled after dendritic cell vaccination. The receptors originated from a human donor with glioblastoma.

The rearrangement uses TRBV18 and TRBJ1-2; tentatively, D is TRBD1 (5 bases). The CDR3 has 15 residues. With 0 bases removed from V and 4 bases from J, the gap between germline ends came to 12 bases. CDR1 and CDR2 from the germline V gene are KGHSH and LQKENI. CDR3 bases: TGTGCCAGCTCACCACCGCCAGGGTTCTCCTATGGCTACACCTTC. Protein sequence: CASSPPPGFSYGYTF.

This chain uses TRBV5-8 with TRBJ2-1; 13 positions match TRBD2. The CDR3 extends over 15 amino acids. After removal of 1 base from V and 8 bases from J, the junction contained 3 bases not matched to a gene. The V gene's germline CDR1 is SGHTS and CDR2 YDEGEE. CDR3 loop: CASSLRLAGGDEQFF. DNA of the CDR3: TGTGCCAGCAGCTTGCGACTAGCGGGAGGCGATGAGCAGTTCTTC.

This chain connects TRBV6-6 to TRBJ1-1, with TRBD1 identical over 7 bases. Germline V gene sequence: CDR1 MNHNY, CDR2 SVGAGI (reference sequence). V was clipped by 7 bases and J by 0 bases; unmatched bases: 5. The CDR3 loop spans 14 amino acids. The CDR3 DNA reads TGTGCCAGCAATCCGGACAGGTTGAACACTGAAGCTTTCTTT. This encodes CASNPDRLNTEAFF.

The gene calls are TRBV6-1 and TRBJ2-7; 10 positions match TRBD1. V was pared by 6 bases and J by 3 bases, with 8 bases of the junction left unmatched. This CDR3 is built from 15 residues. The V gene's germline CDR1 is MNHNS and CDR2 SASEGT. Here the CDR3 DNA reads TGTGCCAGCAGGCACTCCGGGACAGGGGACTACGAGCAGTACTTC. This translates into CASRHSGTGDYEQYF.

The rearrangement links TRBV7-9 to TRBJ1-2, with 8 bases matching TRBD1. After removal of 4 bases from V and 4 bases from J, the junction contained 8 bases not matched to a gene. The germline V gene has CDR1 SEHNR and CDR2 FQNEAQ (reference sequence). The CDR3 has 15 residues. The CDR3 region has the DNA TGTGCCAGCAGCTACGACAGGGGTGGAAGCTATGGCTACACCTTC. It yields the protein CASSYDRGGSYGYTF.

CDR3: CASSRGIIDTQYF. The CDR3 nucleotides read TGTGCCAGCAGCCGGGGGATTATAGATACGCAGTATTTT. This rearrangement joins TRBV7-2 to TRBJ2-3; possible D gene TRBD2, 6 bases. Trimming removed 5 bases from V and 5 bases from J, with 11 bases in between. This CDR3 contains 13 residues. CDR1 is SGHTA, CDR2 FQGNSA, per germline.

V gene TRBV7-2 combines with J gene TRBJ1-3, with 7 bases identical to TRBD1. There are 15 residues in the CDR3. Germline V gene lookup returns CDR1 SGHTA and CDR2 FQGNSA. Trimming took 4 bases from V and 4 from J; bases not matched to a gene: 7. The CDR3 spells CASSSSTGTGNTIYF. CDR3 coding DNA: TGTGCCAGCAGCTCGTCGACAGGGACGGGAAACACCATATATTTT.

The chain is built from TRBV6-1 and TRBJ2-7; TRBD2 is a possible D gene (6 bases). Germline CDR1 and CDR2: MNHNS and SASEGT. The CDR3 contains 14 residues. The V end lost 0 bases, the J end lost 2 bases, and 8 bases lay between the germline ends. CDR3 bases: TGTGCCAGCAGTGAAGCTGGCGGGGCCTACGAGCAGTACTTC. Amino acid sequence: CASSEAGGAYEQYF.

This clone appeared a single time. This chain joins TRBV5-1 and TRBJ2-7; 8 bases map to TRBD2. This CDR3 contains 15 residues. The germline V gene has CDR1 SGHRS and CDR2 YFSETQ. J gave up 0 bases and V 4 bases, and 6 bases lay outside the gene matches. DNA of the CDR3: TGCGCCAGCAGCATCGCGGGAGGCAGCTCCTACGAGCAGTACTTC. Translated: CASSIAGGSSYEQYF.